One T cell receptor (beta chain) is described in this entry. Its target is unknown. This record comes from a study of CD8 T cells in ankylosing spondylitis. General study results and limits: Existing reports had already noted some motif variants in reactive arthritis synovial fluid and blood.

This CDR3 has 15 amino acids. Trimming removed 5 bases from V and 5 bases from J; junction bases left unmatched: 9. Germline CDR1 reads MNHNS; CDR2 reads SASEGT. TCRdb redid the calling of the 5' RACE reads with MiXCR, one entry per CDR3 protein. The sample has roughly 200,000 distinct CDR3 sequences; 9.5% to 15% are singletons. Specimen: blood, either unsorted or a sorted T cell fraction (not recorded which). The receptor was isolated from a male donor with ankylosing spondylitis or in good health (not recorded which). The rearrangement links TRBV6-1 to TRBJ2-7; 10 positions agree with TRBD1. The CDR3 DNA follows: TGTGCCAGCAGTCTCCTGACAGGGGGCGGCGACGAGCAGTACTTC. This codes for CASSLLTGGGDEQYF.